One sample yielded the 18 T cell receptor beta chains listed below, sequenced in a study of siplizumab effects on memory and regulatory T cells. Using immunoSEQ multiplex PCR, the repertoire was profiled, and TCRdb retains in-frame clones only, with some absent. This repertoire shows 70,000 to 95,000 clones, roughly 96% found once; its top ten account for around 0.029%. The specimen was naive CD4+ T cells sorted from blood. All receptors derive from a human donor in good health.

This chain links TRBV5-4 with TRBJ2-1; TRBD2 agrees at 7 bases. The CDR3 sequence is 14 residues long. With V trimmed by 4 bases and J by 6 bases, 7 bases remained unmatched. Germline V CDR1 and CDR2: SGHNT, YYREEE (reference sequence). CDR3 protein: CASSGRVDGNEQFF. CDR3 sequence (DNA): TGTGCCAGCAGCGGGAGGGTTGATGGCAATGAGCAGTTCTTC.

The CDR3: CASSLVLAVDTQYF. In DNA form, the CDR3 reads TGTGCCAGCAGCTTAGTCCTAGCGGTGGATACGCAGTATTTT. The chain recombines TRBV7-9 with TRBJ2-3; TRBD2 matches at 7 bases. CDR1 and CDR2 (germline): SEHNR, FQNEAQ (reference sequence). V was clipped by 1 base and J by 6 bases; unmatched bases: 4. The length of the CDR3 is 14 residues.

V usage is TRBV5-4 and J usage is TRBJ1-2; TRBD1 matches 7 bases. The CDR3 contains 17 residues. Germline V gene data show CDR1 as SGHNT and CDR2 as YYREEE (reference sequence). The V segment lost 1 base and the J segment 0 bases; nucleotides outside the gene matches: 9. The CDR3 region has the DNA TGTGCCAGCAGCTTGATGAGACAGGGAAGGCCTAACTATGGCTACACCTTC. It yields the protein CASSLMRQGRPNYGYTF.

This clone was detected once. The chain recombines TRBV7-9 with TRBJ1-4, with D hard to call. This CDR3 is built from 17 residues. Germline V gene data show CDR1 as SEHNR and CDR2 as FQNEAQ (reference sequence). V lost 1 base and J 4 bases, leaving 16 bases between the germline ends. DNA of the CDR3: TGTGCCAGCAGCTTAGTCCGGGCGACGGTCCTTAATGAAAAACTGTTTTTT. Encoded protein: CASSLVRATVLNEKLFF.

The chain joins TRBV19 to TRBJ1-2, with D possibly being TRBD1 (5 bases). Trimming cost V 2 bases and J 1 base, with 11 bases left between them. This CDR3 contains 15 residues. Germline V gene data show CDR1 as LNHDA and CDR2 as SQIVND (reference sequence). Here the CDR3 reads CASSIQGIINYGYTF. CDR3 nucleotide sequence: TGTGCCAGTAGTATACAGGGAATCATTAACTATGGCTACACCTTC.

This clone was seen just once. The chain links TRBV2 to TRBJ1-5, with D possibly matching TRBD1 (5 bases). Trimming shortened V by 2 bases and J by 6 bases, and 20 bases separated the two germline ends. Per germline, CDR1 SNHLY and CDR2 FYNNEI. The CDR3 sequence is 17 residues long. As DNA, the CDR3 is TGTGCCAGCAGTGAATGGGGCCAGGGACGATCGAGTCAGCCCCAGCATTTT. Its translation is CASSEWGQGRSSQPQHF.

To note about this clone: Other DNA sequences in this specimen translate into the identical CDR3. The chain recombines TRBV18 with TRBJ2-3, with D uncertain. V lost 2 bases to trimming and J lost 3 bases, with 3 bases between them. This CDR3 comprises 12 residues. Germline assignment: CDR1 KGHSH and CDR2 LQKENI. CDR3 amino acids: CASSPVTDTQYF. The CDR3 DNA sequence: TGTGCCAGCTCACCAGTTACAGATACGCAGTATTTT.

The chain links TRBV6-6 to TRBJ1-1; tentative D call: TRBD1 (6 bases). Trimming took 0 bases from V and 4 from J, leaving 12 bases between them. This CDR3 has 15 residues. Per the germline V gene, CDR1 is MNHNY and CDR2 is SVGAGI (reference sequence). CDR3 in amino acids: CASSYSRGGGTEAFF. CDR3 nucleotide sequence: TGTGCCAGCAGTTACTCCAGGGGCGGGGGCACTGAAGCTTTCTTT.

The chain uses TRBV5-8 and TRBJ2-1; the D call may be TRBD1 or TRBD2 (6 bases each). Germline V gene data show CDR1 as SGHTS and CDR2 as YDEGEE. Trimming stripped 4 bases from V and 3 bases from J, with 17 bases between. CDR3 size: 16 residues. The CDR3 DNA is TGTGCCAGCAGCACCCGCTCGGGGGCCAGCTACAATGAGCAGTTCTTC. Translating it yields CASSTRSGASYNEQFF.

The chain is built from TRBV10-1 and TRBJ2-7; TRBD1 is a possible D gene (5 bases). Trimming pared 3 bases from V and 6 bases from J, leaving 9 bases between. CDR1 WNHNN and CDR2 SYGVQD come from the germline V gene (reference sequence). The CDR3 is 12 residues long. The CDR3 nucleotides read TGCGCCAGCAGTGACAGGGTGGGCGAGCAGTACTTC. Its protein is CASSDRVGEQYF.

This chain connects TRBV9 to TRBJ1-2; D remains ambiguous. There are 13 residues in the CDR3. Germline lookup yields CDR1 SGDLS and CDR2 YYNGEE. Trimming stripped 1 base from V and 5 bases from J, with 9 bases between. The CDR3 DNA is TGTGCCAGCAGCGTACGGGTGGGGTATGGCTACACCTTC. It codes for CASSVRVGYGYTF.

V and J are TRBV11-3 and TRBJ2-1, with 11 bases identical to TRBD2. The junction had 12 bases not matched to a gene; V was cut back by 3 bases and J by 8 bases. There are 17 residues in the CDR3. Germline-derived CDR1 and CDR2 are SGHNT and YENEEA. CDR3 protein: CASSLDRPSGGLDEQFF. The CDR3 DNA reads TGTGCCAGCAGCTTGGACCGCCCTAGCGGGGGGCTGGATGAGCAGTTCTTC. The variable domain in full, completed from reference TRBV11-3 and TRBJ2-1, reads EAGVVQSPRYKIIEKKQPVAFWCNPISGHNTLYWYLQNLGQGPELLIRYENEEAVDDSQLPKDRFSAERLKGVDSTLKIQPAELGDSAVYLCASSLDRPSGGLDEQFFGPGTRLTVL.

The chain uses TRBV5-6 and TRBJ2-7; D may be TRBD2 (6 bases). CDR3 length equals 15 residues. The germline V and J ends were trimmed by 4 bases and 3 bases, with 17 bases remaining between them. The germline V gene has CDR1 SGHDT and CDR2 YYEEEE. Written as DNA, the CDR3 is TGTGCCAGCAGCACGGAGGGCAGGAGGGACTACGAGCAGTACTTC. This gives the protein CASSTEGRRDYEQYF.

Here the CDR3 reads CASSRGQGLANTEAFF. The CDR3 DNA reads TGTGCCAGCAGCCGTGGACAGGGACTTGCGAACACTGAAGCTTTCTTT. The chain has TRBV7-9 and TRBJ1-1, with 8 positions matching TRBD1. The CDR3 length is 16 residues. With 5 bases clipped from V and 1 base from J, the junction kept 9 bases outside the gene matches. Germline CDR1 reads SEHNR; CDR2 reads FQNEAQ (reference sequence).

The chain recombines TRBV5-1 with TRBJ1-1; 8 nucleotides agree with TRBD1. In germline, CDR1 is SGHRS, CDR2 YFSETQ. V trimming: 1 base; J trimming: 2 bases; junction bases outside the gene matches: 10. The CDR3 is made up of 17 amino acids. CDR3 sequence (DNA): TGCGCCAGCAGCTTGCCCAACCCAGGGGGCAGTAACACTGAAGCTTTCTTT. The encoded protein is CASSLPNPGGSNTEAFF.

The rearrangement joins TRBV28 to TRBJ1-1; D not certain. Germline CDR1 and CDR2: MDHEN and SYDVKM. With 11 bases removed from V and 0 bases from J, the gap between germline ends came to 16 bases. The CDR3 sequence is 14 residues long. CDR3 DNA sequence: TGTGCCTGGACCCAAGGCCCTATGAACACTGAAGCTTTCTTT. This encodes CAWTQGPMNTEAFF.

The chain couples TRBV15 to TRBJ2-1; 11 nucleotides line up with TRBD2. Germline V gives CDR1 LNHNV, CDR2 YYDKDF (reference sequence). V lost 1 base and J lost 10; bases outside the gene matches: 9. The length of the CDR3 is 16 residues. The CDR3 sequence: CATSRVAVAGGREQFF. The DNA for the CDR3 is TGTGCCACCAGCAGAGTTGCGGTAGCGGGGGGGCGAGAGCAGTTCTTC.

The chain has TRBV5-1 and TRBJ1-5, with a weak D call TRBD1 (6 bases). The CDR3 consists of 15 residues. The ends were cut back, 5 bases at V and 2 bases at J, with 14 bases in the middle. The V gene's germline CDR1 is SGHRS and CDR2 YFSETQ. CDR3 bases: TGCGCCAGCAGTCTGTCAGGGGCTGGCAATCAGCCCCAGCATTTT. Translating gives CASSLSGAGNQPQHF.